The entry that follows covers one T cell receptor beta chain sequence. Antigen: not known. The study used negative magnetic separation to enrich total CD8+ T cells. The CDR3 is 14 residues long. Germline V CDR1 and CDR2: SGHTA, FQGNSA. The data are from a study of human CD8 memory T cell subsets. Study-wide results and caveats: Only minimal overlap was seen between the stem-like memory and the precursor exhausted T cell repertoires. Chao1-based estimation suggested that stem-like memory T cells exhibit greater diversity than precursor exhausted T cells.

Investigators built TCR beta libraries using UMI-labeled 5' RACE. TCRdb processed the 5' RACE reads again and assigns one entry to each CDR3 protein, with no DNA. Here the sample table reports 12,000 or so distinct CDR3 sequences. The sequenced sample was CD8+ T cells from PBMCs. The receptor was derived from a human donor in good health. The chain combines TRBV7-2 with TRBJ2-7; the TRBD2 assignment by TCRdb is unverifiable without DNA. CDR3 sequence reads: CATDSGLAGVEQYF.